The 11 T cell receptor beta chains reported below all come from one sample, sequenced in a study of T cells expressing NK-cell markers. TCRdb re-called the 5' RACE reads and gives one entry per CDR3 protein, without DNA. The sample holds around 550,000 distinct CDR3 sequences. The sequenced sample consisted of blood T cells: a sorted CD56 or NKG2C T cell subset, CD4+ or CD8+ T cells, or bulk PBMC T cells (not recorded which). These receptors originate from a man aged 18 to 35 in good health.

This sequence joins TRBV4-2 and TRBJ1-2; TCRdb designates TRBD1, a call that cannot be tested without DNA. Germline V CDR1 and CDR2: LGHNA, YNFKEQ. This CDR3 comprises 15 residues. CDR3 protein: CASSQVGGTNYGYTF.

The chain links TRBV6-1 to TRBJ2-2; the D call from TCRdb, TRBD1, cannot be confirmed without DNA. CDR3 length: 15 amino acids. Germline V lookup: CDR1 MNHNS, CDR2 SASEGT. This chain's CDR3 is CASRGRVPGGGELFF.

The chain joins TRBV2 to TRBJ2-2; TCRdb's assignment of TRBD1 cannot be checked, as there is no DNA. There are 15 residues in the CDR3. The germline V gene has CDR1 SNHLY and CDR2 FYNNEI. The CDR3: CASSADRTGTGELFF.

The V call is TRBV20-1, the J call TRBJ2-1; no DNA is available, so the TRBD1 call from TCRdb remains unchecked. This CDR3 contains 13 residues. Germline-derived CDR1 and CDR2 are DFQATT and SNEGSKA (reference sequence). The CDR3 spells CSAVSPGYNEQFF.

The chain is built from TRBV12-3 or TRBV12-4 and TRBJ2-1. This CDR3 spans 13 amino acids. CDR3 protein: CASSEDLYNEQFF.

The chain has TRBV20-1 and TRBJ1-1; without DNA, the TCRdb call of TRBD1 cannot be checked. Per germline, CDR1 DFQATT and CDR2 SNEGSKA (reference sequence). This CDR3 is built from 15 residues. This CDR3 is CSARNRALGGTEAFF.

The chain employs TRBV15 and TRBJ2-3. Germline CDR1 reads LNHNV; CDR2 reads YYDKDF (reference sequence). The CDR3 loop spans 12 amino acids. CDR3 region: CATSPLFDTQYF.

The chain carries TRBV5-1 and TRBJ2-1; TCRdb's D call, TRBD2, is unchecked because there is no DNA. The CDR3 contains 18 residues. CDR1 is SGHRS and CDR2 is YFSETQ in the germline V gene. CDR3 residues: CASSSNQAGGHLYNEQFF.

J is TRBJ2-7 and V is TRBV11-1. This CDR3 has 14 amino acids. Germline V gene data show CDR1 as SGHAT and CDR2 as FQDESV (reference sequence). This CDR3 is CASSVTGGFDEQYF.

The chain combines TRBV15 with TRBJ1-1. This CDR3 spans 17 amino acids. Germline V lookup: CDR1 LNHNV, CDR2 YYDKDF (reference sequence). CDR3: CATSRVPARRGSTEAFF.

V usage is TRBV7-2 and J usage is TRBJ2-2; TCRdb selects TRBD2, and the lack of DNA leaves this call unchecked. This CDR3 contains 15 residues. Germline V gene data show CDR1 as SGHTA and CDR2 as FQGNSA. This CDR3 reads CASSFGAGDTGELFF.